Shown below are 5 T cell receptor beta chains from a single sample sequenced in a study of beta chain features in type 1 diabetes (dated by TCRdb to 2016 to 2018). The protocol used for the library was the immunoSEQ multiplex PCR assay. The entire isolated RNA was reverse transcribed using the High Capacity cDNA Reverse Transcription Kit, and thus expressed TCRB transcripts were sequenced. TCRdb mirrors the immuneACCESS table, restricted to in-frame sequences. Some clones are absent from its copies; in checked studies, under half trace to an unresolved V gene, and the reason for the others is unknown. This sample gives hundreds of thousands of clones in total; approximately 30% of them show up just once. 0.065% of the sample lies in the top ten. The specimen sequenced was naive CD4+ T cells from blood. The cell subset or site label on this specimen signifies: true naive CD4+ T cells. These receptor sequences come from a man younger than 35 in good health.

The sample holds a few counts of this clone. This rearrangement joins TRBV28 to TRBJ2-1, with 10 positions matching TRBD2. V shed 5 bases, J shed 3 bases, and the junction held 4 bases outside the gene matches. This CDR3 region has 15 residues. Germline V gene sequence: CDR1 MDHEN, CDR2 SYDVKM. The CDR3 sequence is CASSTPSGSYNEQFF. The CDR3 bases are TGTGCCAGCAGTACCCCTAGCGGGAGCTACAATGAGCAGTTCTTC.

In this sample, this clone turned up a few times. The CDR3: CASSQRGTDDNEQFF. In DNA form, the CDR3 reads TGCGCCAGCAGCCAACGGGGGACAGATGACAATGAGCAGTTCTTC. The J gene is TRBJ2-1, the V gene TRBV4-1; TRBD1 is a possible D gene (7 bases). Deletions cut 2 bases from V and 5 bases from J, with 13 bases between. Germline V gives CDR1 MGHRA, CDR2 YSYEKL. The CDR3 consists of 15 residues.

The rearrangement links TRBV18 to TRBJ2-4, with TRBD1 matching 7 bases. V was pared by 3 bases and J by 3 bases, with 14 bases of the junction left unmatched. The CDR3 spans 18 residues. Germline CDR1 reads KGHSH; CDR2 reads LQKENI. CDR3 sequence reads: CASSPRTGQTSVKNIQYF. The DNA of the CDR3 is TGTGCCAGCTCACCCAGGACAGGCCAAACTAGTGTCAAAAACATTCAGTACTTC.

The sample holds a few counts of this clone. This sample also contains other DNA sequences that code for the same CDR3. The chain recombines TRBV29-1 with TRBJ2-5, with D possibly TRBD1 on 8 matching bases. The germline V gene encodes CDR1 SQVTM and CDR2 ANQGSEA. The length of the CDR3 is 12 residues. V lost 5 bases and J lost 3, with 10 bases in between. DNA of the CDR3: TGCAGCGTTACAGGGGGGGAAGAGACCCAGTACTTC. This gives the protein CSVTGGEETQYF. The full variable domain, in which reference TRBV29-1 and TRBJ2-5 provide the parts outside the CDR3, is SAVISQKPSRDICQRGTSLTIQCQVDSQVTMMFWYRQQPGQSLTLIATANQGSEATYESGFVIDKFPISRPNLTFSTLTVSNMSPEDSSIYLCSVTGGEETQYFGPGTRLLVL.

The chain recombines TRBV30 with TRBJ1-3; TRBD1 is a possible D gene (6 bases). Trimming took 3 bases from V and 2 from J, leaving 8 bases between them. The CDR3 runs to 13 residues. Germline-derived CDR1 and CDR2 are GTSNPN and SVGIG (reference sequence). DNA for the CDR3: TGTGCCTGGAGCCAGGGGCCTGGAAACACCATATATTTT. This codes for CAWSQGPGNTIYF.